This T cell receptor (beta chain) stems from a study of response to subunit inactivated influenza vaccine. Study-wide results and limits: Each seasonal influenza vaccination recruits few new T cells, the authors suggested.

Germline CDR1 and CDR2: MNHNS and SASEGT. This CDR3 contains 13 residues. Trimming at V came to 6 bases and at J to 9 bases, leaving 4 bases not matched to a gene. A single record per CDR3 protein comes from TCRdb applying MiXCR to the RT-PCR reads. The sample has under 200,000 distinct CDR3 sequences; about 10% are singletons. A note on this clonotype: Its antigen is not known.

The sequence was obtained from a man between 50 and 75 years old who received an inactivated influenza vaccine. The chain carries TRBV6-1 and TRBJ2-1, with 11 positions matching TRBD2. The starting material was CD8+ T cells sorted from PBMCs, obtained around 25 months after vaccination. The CDR3 is CASRELAGVEQFF. CDR3 in DNA: TGTGCCAGCAGAGAACTAGCGGGAGTTGAGCAGTTCTTC.